A single sample is the source of the 19 T cell receptor beta chains below, sequenced in a study of technical replicates of blood from a handful of donors (dated by TCRdb to 2016 to 2017). The library was produced with the immunoSEQ multiplex PCR assay. Entries here come from immuneACCESS through TCRdb and include only in-frame sequences with V and J called. Some clones fail to appear in such tables; in the studies checked, an unresolved V gene covers under half of the shortfall, and the cause of the remainder is unknown. In this sample the table shows tens of thousands of clones, roughly 96% of which occur a single time. Together, the top ten hold around 0.22% of the sample. Source material: T cells isolated from PBMCs. The receptors stem from a human donor in good health.

The chain combines TRBV11-3 with TRBJ2-1, with 10 bases lining up with TRBD2. Per germline, CDR1 SGHNT and CDR2 YENEEA. The CDR3 length is 17 residues. V lost 3 bases to trimming and J lost 1 base; unmatched junction nucleotides: 6. The CDR3 nucleotides read TGTGCCAGCAGCTTCCAGCGGGGGGGGAGGTCCTACAATGAGCAGTTCTTC. Translated, it gives CASSFQRGGRSYNEQFF.

J is TRBJ2-2 and V is TRBV6-6; a weak D match, TRBD1 (6 bases). Germline assignment: CDR1 MNHNY and CDR2 SVGAGI (reference sequence). CDR3 length: 13 amino acids. V lost 7 bases to trimming and J lost 5 bases, with 11 bases between them. CDR3 residues: CASTGVSTGELFF. For the CDR3, the DNA is TGTGCCAGCACAGGGGTTAGTACCGGGGAGCTGTTTTTT.

The V gene is TRBV5-1, the J gene TRBJ2-5, with a weak D call TRBD2 (5 bases). Germline V gene sequence: CDR1 SGHRS, CDR2 YFSETQ. This CDR3 has 15 residues. V dropped 0 bases and J dropped 3 bases, with 12 bases sitting between them. CDR3 in DNA: TGCGCCAGCAGCTTGGCCCTGCTAGCAGAAGAGACCCAGTACTTC. It translates to CASSLALLAEETQYF.

The rearrangement uses TRBV11-2 and TRBJ2-1; no reliable D call. The CDR3 has 12 residues. Germline CDR1 reads SGHAT; CDR2 reads FQNNGV. The ends were cut back, 5 bases at V and 6 bases at J, with 8 bases in the middle. CDR3 in amino acids: CASSASVNEQFF. CDR3 nucleotides: TGTGCCAGCAGCGCGTCGGTCAATGAGCAGTTCTTC.

The V gene is TRBV5-6, the J gene TRBJ1-2; maybe TRBD1 (6 bases). Germline V gene lookup returns CDR1 SGHDT and CDR2 YYEEEE. The V end lost 3 bases, the J end lost 3 bases, and 21 bases lay between the germline ends. This CDR3 contains 17 residues. The CDR3 DNA reads as TGTGCCAGCAGCTCCAACAGGGAGCCGACCCCCTACTATGGCTACACCTTC. Its protein is CASSSNREPTPYYGYTF.

J is TRBJ1-4 and V is TRBV28; 8 bases align to TRBD1. The length of the CDR3 is 14 residues. J was trimmed by 4 bases and V by 5 bases; bases with no gene match: 3. Germline V gene lookup returns CDR1 MDHEN and CDR2 SYDVKM. The CDR3 sequence: CASSHDRGNEKLFF. CDR3 coding DNA: TGTGCCAGCAGTCATGACAGGGGTAATGAAAAACTGTTTTTT.

The chain carries TRBV2 and TRBJ1-1; weak D call: TRBD1 (5 bases). Germline V gene sequence: CDR1 SNHLY, CDR2 FYNNEI. The CDR3 has 15 amino acids. The germline V and J ends were trimmed by 8 bases and 2 bases, with 18 bases remaining between them. For the CDR3, the DNA is TGTGCCAGCGGGCTGGCAGGGACTTTTAACACTGAAGCTTTCTTT. Translated: CASGLAGTFNTEAFF.

V usage is TRBV4-1 and J usage is TRBJ2-1; 9 bases map to TRBD2. Losses at the gene ends were 0 bases for V and 12 bases for J; bases not matched to a gene: 15. CDR1 and CDR2 from the germline V gene are MGHRA and YSYEKL. This CDR3 has 17 residues. Here the CDR3 DNA reads TGCGCCAGCAGCCAAGATCCAGGCGGGAGGGAAACAATAGCGCAGTTCTTC. Protein sequence: CASSQDPGGRETIAQFF.

This sequence joins TRBV6-1 and TRBJ1-5; D unclear. Germline lookup yields CDR1 MNHNS and CDR2 SASEGT. V was trimmed by 0 bases and J by 0 bases, leaving 6 bases between them. The CDR3 is made up of 15 amino acids. Here the CDR3 reads CASSEAINSNQPQHF. The CDR3 bases are TGTGCCAGCAGTGAAGCAATAAATAGCAATCAGCCCCAGCATTTT.

The gene calls are TRBV5-1 and TRBJ2-3; TRBD2 is a possible D gene (5 bases). This CDR3 is 16 amino acids long. Trimming took off 0 bases at V and 5 bases at J, with 16 bases between the two ends. The germline CDR1 and CDR2 sequences are SGHRS and YFSETQ. DNA for the CDR3: TGCGCCAGCAGCTTGGTTTCCGGGAAGGGCGGAGATACGCAGTATTTT. Its translation is CASSLVSGKGGDTQYF. The full variable domain, completed using reference TRBV5-1 and TRBJ2-3, is KAGVTQTPRYLIKTRGQQVTLSCSPISGHRSVSWYQQTPGQGLQFLFEYFSETQRNKGNFPGRFSGRQFSNSRSEMNVSTLELGDSALYLCASSLVSGKGGDTQYFGPGTRLTVL.

The rearrangement joins TRBV29-1 to TRBJ2-1, with 10 bases fitting TRBD2. Germline CDR1 and CDR2: SQVTM and ANQGSEA. V lost 1 base, J lost 5 bases, and 2 bases stayed unmatched. The CDR3 is made up of 14 amino acids. The CDR3 DNA reads as TGCAGCGTTGAAGGAGCGGGAGGGCACAATGAGCAGTTCTTC. This codes for CSVEGAGGHNEQFF.

V and J are TRBV19 and TRBJ2-3, with D hard to call. The CDR3 runs to 14 residues. Germline-derived CDR1 and CDR2 are LNHDA and SQIVND (reference sequence). V lost 5 bases, J lost 3 bases, and 12 bases lay in between. The CDR3 sequence: CASSARLSTDTQYF. As DNA, the CDR3 is TGTGCCAGTAGTGCCCGACTGTCTACAGATACGCAGTATTTT.

This clone was picked up one time. The chain has TRBV6-1 and TRBJ2-5; D is unclear. V was pared by 5 bases and J by 5 bases, with 3 bases between. Germline assignment: CDR1 MNHNS and CDR2 SASEGT. This CDR3 is built from 10 residues. The CDR3: CASSSETQYF. The CDR3 nucleotides read TGTGCCAGCAGTAGCGAGACCCAGTACTTC.

The chain employs TRBV29-1 and TRBJ1-3; 7 bases match TRBD1. The CDR3 length is 14 residues. The V gene's germline CDR1 is SQVTM and CDR2 ANQGSEA. V shed 6 bases and J 0 bases; nucleotides not matched to a gene: 5. CDR3 in amino acids: CSVGTVLSGNTIYF. The CDR3 bases are TGCAGCGTCGGGACAGTCCTCTCTGGAAACACCATATATTTT.

V and J are TRBV28 and TRBJ2-2, with TRBD1 identical over 7 bases. CDR1 and CDR2 from the germline V gene are MDHEN and SYDVKM. After removal of 0 bases from V and 2 bases from J, the junction contained 3 bases not matched to a gene. The CDR3 is made up of 16 amino acids. The CDR3 loop is CASSLWTGKNTGELFF. CDR3 DNA sequence: TGTGCCAGCAGTTTATGGACAGGGAAAAACACCGGGGAGCTGTTTTTT.

This clone was detected once. The chain couples TRBV6-5 to TRBJ2-5, with TRBD2 as a possible D gene (6 bases). Germline V gene lookup returns CDR1 MNHEY and CDR2 SVGAGI. CDR3 size: 13 residues. V was clipped by 7 bases and J by 3 bases, with 12 bases between them. CDR3 in amino acids: CASNPDYEETQYF. CDR3 in DNA: TGTGCCAGCAACCCGGACTACGAAGAGACCCAGTACTTC.

The gene calls are TRBV4-1 and TRBJ2-7; perhaps TRBD1 as D (6 bases). Germline values: CDR1 MGHRA, CDR2 YSYEKL. The CDR3 is 15 residues long. The germline V and J ends were trimmed by 3 bases and 4 bases, with 16 bases remaining between them. CDR3 loop: CASSHPGQWGYEQYF. The CDR3 DNA follows: TGCGCCAGCAGCCATCCCGGACAGTGGGGATACGAGCAGTACTTC.

The chain links TRBV5-1 to TRBJ2-2, with 7 nucleotides matching TRBD1. Germline CDR1 is SGHRS and CDR2 is YFSETQ. The V segment lost 2 bases and the J segment 1 base; nucleotides outside the gene matches: 5. The CDR3 loop spans 16 amino acids. This CDR3 reads CASSLTGQQNTGELFF. CDR3 DNA sequence: TGCGCCAGCAGCTTAACGGGACAGCAGAACACCGGGGAGCTGTTTTTT.

The V and J genes are TRBV4-2 and TRBJ2-1; 8 nucleotides align to TRBD1. The CDR3 loop spans 16 amino acids. Germline V gene data show CDR1 as LGHNA and CDR2 as YNFKEQ. Trimming took 2 bases from V and 5 from J; bases not matched to a gene: 8. CDR3 sequence reads: CASSQRDRGPHNEQFF. The DNA for the CDR3 is TGTGCCAGCAGCCAACGAGACAGGGGCCCTCACAATGAGCAGTTCTTC.